Listed below are T cell receptor beta chains from one sample, sequenced in a study of blood T cells in healthy people across ages. TCRdb analysed the 5' RACE reads with MiXCR anew, one entry per CDR3 protein. The sample contains about 1,500,000 distinct CDR3 sequences, 28% of which appear only once. Sequenced input: blood. The source of these receptors is a woman between 25 and 40 years old in good health. Both conserved end residues are part of each CDR3. The order of the fields is V gene, J gene, D gene, clone size, CDR3 protein, CDR3 DNA. A D gene is named only where the DNA matches it firmly. Clone size appears in some rows only: once, few, many, or a class for an expanded clone.

>TRBV7-9|TRBJ1-4|NA|few
CASSLTQAGMEKLFF
TGTGCCAGCAGCTTAACCCAAGCTGGGATGGAAAAACTGTTTTTT
>TRBV7-3|TRBJ2-3|NA|NA
CASSLIAGQGSDTQYF
TGTGCCAGCAGCTTAATAGCGGGACAGGGATCAGATACGCAGTATTTT
>TRBV20-1|TRBJ2-7|TRBD2|NA
CSARTSGSSGYEQYF
TGCAGTGCTAGGACTAGCGGGAGTAGCGGCTACGAGCAGTACTTC
>TRBV12-3/TRBV12-4|TRBJ2-7|NA|many
CASSLLQGREQYF
TGTGCCAGCAGTTTACTACAGGGTCGCGAGCAGTACTTC
>TRBV20-1|TRBJ1-2|TRBD1|NA
CSARDQSDRGFGGYTF
TGCAGTGCTAGAGATCAGTCTGACAGGGGCTTTGGTGGCTACACCTTC
>TRBV20-1|TRBJ2-5|NA|NA
CSARVGAGETQYF
TGCAGTGCTAGAGTTGGAGCGGGAGAGACCCAGTACTTC
>TRBV29-1|TRBJ2-1|TRBD1|many
CSVETGAYNEQFF
TGCAGCGTTGAAACAGGGGCCTACAATGAGCAGTTCTTC
>TRBV7-6|TRBJ1-1|NA|NA
CAGSLAIATEAFF
TGTGCCGGCAGCTTAGCGATCGCCACTGAAGCTTTCTTT
>TRBV5-1|TRBJ2-1|NA|NA
CAGSQGHTPYNEQFF
TGCGCCGGCAGCCAGGGACACACCCCTTACAATGAGCAGTTCTTC
>TRBV4-3|TRBJ2-7|NA|few
CASSQDRDTSRAEQYF
TGCGCCAGCAGCCAAGATCGGGATACCAGCCGTGCCGAGCAGTACTTC
>TRBV19|TRBJ2-3|TRBD1|few
CASTGDRGTDTQYF
TGTGCCAGTACCGGTGACAGGGGTACAGATACGCAGTATTTT
>TRBV20-1|TRBJ2-3|TRBD2|NA
CSARDELAGPITDTQYF
TGCAGTGCTAGAGATGAACTAGCGGGACCTATCACAGATACGCAGTATTTT
>TRBV25-1|TRBJ1-2|TRBD1|NA
CASRQTGGSLSYGYTF
TGTGCCAGCAGGCAGACAGGGGGTTCCCTGAGCTATGGCTACACTTTC
>TRBV18|TRBJ1-2|TRBD1|NA
CASSPRWTGDYGYTF
TGTGCCAGCTCACCGCGTTGGACAGGGGACTATGGCTACACCTTC
>TRBV28|TRBJ2-5|TRBD2|many
CASSFGSGQETQYF
TGTGCCAGCAGTTTTGGTAGCGGGCAAGAGACCCAGTACTTC
>TRBV5-1|TRBJ1-5|NA|few
CASSLAEGGVQHF
TGCGCCAGCAGCTTGGCCGAGGGGGGGGTCCAGCATTTT
>TRBV20-1|TRBJ2-6|NA|NA
CSAQHSGANVRTF
TGCAGTGCTCAGCACTCTGGGGCCAACGTCCGGACTTTC
>TRBV6-2/TRBV6-3|TRBJ2-5|TRBD2|few
CASSPGLAGTETQYF
TGTGCCAGCAGTCCGGGACTAGCGGGAACGGAGACCCAGTACTTC
>TRBV20-1|TRBJ2-1|NA|many
CSATGTKNEQFF
TGCAGTGCTACCGGGACAAAGAATGAGCAGTTCTTC
>TRBV5-1|TRBJ2-6|TRBD1|NA
CASSLARQGPLTSGANVLTF
TGCGCCAGCAGCTTGGCGCGACAGGGGCCCCTGACGTCTGGGGCCAACGTCCTGACTTTC
>TRBV2|TRBJ2-1|NA|many
CASSETGYNEQFF
TGTGCCAGCAGTGAAACCGGCTACAATGAGCAGTTCTTC
>TRBV4-1|TRBJ2-1|NA|many
CASSQVGRDNEQFF
TGCGCCAGCAGCCAAGTAGGACGGGACAATGAGCAGTTCTTC
>TRBV24-1|TRBJ2-1|TRBD2|few
CATMGTSGGNEQFF
TGTGCCACCATGGGGACTAGCGGGGGGAATGAGCAGTTCTTC
>TRBV7-2|TRBJ2-7|TRBD2|few
CASSTMGLRGGSYEQYF
TGTGCCAGCAGCACGATGGGACTACGTGGGGGATCGTACGAGCAGTACTTC
>TRBV7-3|TRBJ2-1|NA|few
CASSSDGAGDEQFF
TGTGCCAGCAGCTCAGACGGGGCAGGAGATGAGCAGTTCTTC
>TRBV4-1|TRBJ1-4|NA|few
CASSQDPGRGEKLFF
TGCGCCAGCAGCCAAGATCCAGGCCGGGGTGAAAAACTGTTTTTT
>TRBV6-5|TRBJ2-1|TRBD1|many
CASSYDRGPYNEQFF
TGTGCCAGCAGTTATGACAGGGGTCCCTACAATGAGCAGTTCTTC
>TRBV5-1|TRBJ2-5|TRBD2|few
CASSFKGLAQGETQYF
TGCGCCAGCAGCTTCAAGGGACTAGCTCAAGGAGAGACCCAGTACTTC
>TRBV20-1|TRBJ1-4|NA|many
CSATPRDGLSEKLFF
TGCAGTGCCACCCCTAGGGACGGTTTAAGTGAAAAACTGTTTTTT
>TRBV20-1|TRBJ2-3|NA|few
CSATIGLAGGDMQYF
TGCAGTGCTACGATCGGGCTAGCAGGAGGAGACATGCAGTATTTT
>TRBV12-3/TRBV12-4|TRBJ1-5|NA|many
CASSLGISNQPQHF
TGTGCCAGCAGTTTAGGGATTAGCAATCAGCCCCAGCATTTT
>TRBV9|TRBJ2-1|TRBD2|few
CASSASGLDLYNEQFF
TGTGCCAGCAGCGCTTCTGGACTAGACCTTTACAATGAGCAGTTCTTC
>TRBV24-1|TRBJ2-1|NA|NA
CATSDTNREEQFF
TGTGCCACCAGTGATACGAACAGGGAGGAGCAGTTCTTC
>TRBV9|TRBJ2-3|NA|NA
CASSVSSSGTDTQYF
TGTGCCAGCAGCGTCTCTAGCAGCGGCACAGATACGCAGTATTTT
>TRBV12-3/TRBV12-4|TRBJ1-5|TRBD1|many
CASSLDRGSNQPQHF
TGTGCCAGCAGCCTGGACAGGGGAAGCAATCAGCCCCAGCATTTT
>TRBV5-1|TRBJ2-7|TRBD2|NA
CASSLETSGRYEQYF
TGCGCCAGCAGCTTAGAGACTAGCGGGAGGTACGAGCAGTACTTC
>TRBV11-2|TRBJ1-4|NA|NA
CASSVGGERNEKLFF
TGTGCCAGCAGCGTAGGTGGGGAGCGTAATGAAAAACTGTTTTTT
>TRBV20-1|TRBJ2-1|NA|few
CSAPGGNGQFF
TGCAGTGCTCCTGGGGGGAATGGGCAGTTCTTC